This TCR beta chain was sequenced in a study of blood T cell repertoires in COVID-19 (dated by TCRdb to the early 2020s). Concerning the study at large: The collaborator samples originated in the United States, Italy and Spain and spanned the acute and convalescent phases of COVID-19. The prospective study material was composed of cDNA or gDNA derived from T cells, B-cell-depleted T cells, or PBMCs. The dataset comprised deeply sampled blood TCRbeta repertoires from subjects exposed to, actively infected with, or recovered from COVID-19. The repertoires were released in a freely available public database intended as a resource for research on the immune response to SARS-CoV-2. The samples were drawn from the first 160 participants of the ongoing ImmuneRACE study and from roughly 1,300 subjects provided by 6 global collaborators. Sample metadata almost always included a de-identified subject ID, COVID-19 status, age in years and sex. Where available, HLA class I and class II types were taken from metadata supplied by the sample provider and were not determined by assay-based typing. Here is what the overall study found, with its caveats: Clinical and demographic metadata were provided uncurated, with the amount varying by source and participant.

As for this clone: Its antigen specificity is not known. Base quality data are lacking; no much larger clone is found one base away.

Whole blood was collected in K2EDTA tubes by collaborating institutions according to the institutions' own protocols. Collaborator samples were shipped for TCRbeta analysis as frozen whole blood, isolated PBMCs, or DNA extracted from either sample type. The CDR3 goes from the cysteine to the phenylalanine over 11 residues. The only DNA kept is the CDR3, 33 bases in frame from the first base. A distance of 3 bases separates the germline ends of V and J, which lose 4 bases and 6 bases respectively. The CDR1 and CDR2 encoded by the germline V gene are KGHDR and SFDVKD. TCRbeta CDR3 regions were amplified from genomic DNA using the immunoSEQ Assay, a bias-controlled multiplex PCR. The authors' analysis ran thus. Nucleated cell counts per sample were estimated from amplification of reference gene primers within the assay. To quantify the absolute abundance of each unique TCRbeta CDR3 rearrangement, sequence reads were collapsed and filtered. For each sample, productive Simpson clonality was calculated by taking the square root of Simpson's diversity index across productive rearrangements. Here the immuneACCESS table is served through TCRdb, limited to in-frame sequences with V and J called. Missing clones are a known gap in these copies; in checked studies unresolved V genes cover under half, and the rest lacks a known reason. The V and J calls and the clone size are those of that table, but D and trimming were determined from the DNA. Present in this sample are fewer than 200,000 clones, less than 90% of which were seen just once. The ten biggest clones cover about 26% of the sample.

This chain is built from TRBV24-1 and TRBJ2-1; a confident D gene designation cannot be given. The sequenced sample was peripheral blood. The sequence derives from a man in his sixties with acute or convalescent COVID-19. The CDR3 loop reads CATSDRNEQFF. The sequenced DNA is TGTGCCACCAGTGACCGCAATGAGCAGTTCTTC.